The entry below describes one T cell receptor (beta chain). For TCRbeta, the library was prepared with unique molecular identifiers. TCRdb independently ran MiXCR on the PCR reads; one entry per CDR3 protein. The profile shows around 380,000 distinct CDR3 sequences, under 13% of them singletons. Between the trimmed V and J ends, which lost 3 bases and 0 bases, there was a span of 18 bases. In germline, CDR1 is DFQATT, CDR2 SNEGSKA (reference sequence). The CDR3 loop spans 17 amino acids. These data belong to a study of T-cell reconstitution after alpha-beta-depleted transplantation in children. The rearrangement joins TRBV20-1 to TRBJ2-1, with D possibly being TRBD1 or TRBD2 (5 bases each). This specimen was PBMCs from the stem cell graft donor, taken from the stem cell graft. This receptor was obtained from a human donor who donated a stem cell graft to a child with acute myeloid leukemia. CDR3 DNA sequence: TGCAGTGCTAGGACGGGGCAGGGTTATGCCTCCTACAATGAGCAGTTCTTC. Its protein is CSARTGQGYASYNEQFF.